This T cell receptor (beta chain) was sequenced during a study of T cells in Graves' hyperthyroidism and ophthalmopathy. This CDR3 has 15 residues. CDR1 and CDR2 (germline): SGDLS, YYNGEE. Researchers amplified the TCR beta CDR3 regions from RNA transcripts. HTBI primers drove first-round RT-PCR of the TCR CDR3. MiXCR, applied by TCRdb to the multiplex PCR reads, yields one record per CDR3 protein. The sample has about 600,000 distinct CDR3 sequences, about 15% seen once; the top ten hold approximately 13%. On this clonotype itself: A read error may produce the germline difference seen at one junction end.

J is TRBJ2-1 and V is TRBV9; D is unresolved. Sample: blood. The source of this sequence is a woman aged 45-65 years with Graves' ophthalmopathy. The chain's CDR3 is CASSVDPTLKLELFF. The CDR3 DNA is TGTGCCAGCAGCGTAGACCCGACCCTTAAACTCGAGCTGTTCTTC. The whole variable domain, filled in from reference TRBV9 and TRBJ2-1, reads DSGVTQTPKHLITATGQRVTLRCSPRSGDLSVYWYQQSLDQGLQFLIQYYNGEERAKGNILERFSAQQFPDLHSELNLSSLELGDSALYFCASSVDPTLKLELFFGPGTRLTVL.